The 25 T cell receptor beta chains presented below share a single source sample, sequenced in a study of read filtering for tumor transcriptome and immune sequencing. This library used roughly 0.4 ug RNA and molecular barcoded adaptors spanning alpha/delta and beta/gamma chains. TCRdb re-analysed the reads in MiXCR, keeping a single row per CDR3 protein. The table has more than 45,000 distinct CDR3 sequences, over 9% seen once. Sequencing used a population of CD138-negative cells sorted from bone marrow. All receptors come from a donor aged 40 or over with multiple myeloma.

The table lists this clonotype with many counts. The chain joins TRBV5-1 to TRBJ1-4, with 9 positions matching TRBD1. J lost 5 bases, V lost 0 bases, and 2 bases had no gene match. Germline loops: CDR1 SGHRS, CDR2 YFSETQ. The CDR3 is 15 amino acids. DNA of the CDR3: TGCGCCAGCAGCTTGGCCGGACAGGGGAATGAAAAACTGTTTTTT. As protein: CASSLAGQGNEKLFF.

On this clonotype itself: This may be a read error, as it is one base from a much larger clone. V is TRBV30 and J is TRBJ2-6, with 8 bases aligning to TRBD1. Trimming cost V 5 bases and J 4 bases; bases outside gene matches: 10. The germline gives CDR1 GTSNPN, CDR2 SVGIG (reference sequence). The length of the CDR3 is 16 residues. The CDR3 spells CAWGWTGRSGANVLTF. In DNA form, the CDR3 reads TGTGCCTGGGGGTGGACAGGGAGATCCGGGGCCAACGTCCTGACTTTC.

The rearrangement uses TRBV5-1 and TRBJ2-7; D might be TRBD1 (6 bases). The germline CDR1 and CDR2 sequences are SGHRS and YFSETQ. Trimming took 3 bases from V and 2 from J, leaving 15 bases between them. The CDR3 covers 15 residues. The CDR3 DNA follows: TGCGCCAGCAGCTCCCTGGACAGCTTTACCTACGAGCAGTACTTC. As protein: CASSSLDSFTYEQYF.

This clonotype has at least ten counts. This chain joins TRBV27 and TRBJ1-4; D remains ambiguous. The ends were cut back, 6 bases at V and 3 bases at J, with 14 bases in the middle. Per the germline V gene, CDR1 is MNHEY and CDR2 is SMNVEV (reference sequence). The CDR3 sequence is 15 residues long. The chain's CDR3 is CASRGHSASNEKLFF. CDR3 coding DNA: TGTGCCAGCAGGGGCCACAGCGCTTCTAATGAAAAACTGTTTTTT. Full variable domain (outside the CDR3, taken from reference TRBV27 and TRBJ1-4): EAQVTQNPRYLITVTGKKLTVTCSQNMNHEYMSWYRQDPGLGLRQIYYSMNVEVTDKGDVPEGYKVSRKEKRNFPLILESPSPNQTSLYFCASRGHSASNEKLFFGSGTQLSVL.

This clonotype has at least ten counts. The chain recombines TRBV6-5 with TRBJ2-4; TRBD1 aligns across 8 bases. The V and J ends lost 6 bases and 0 bases, in that order; junction bases with no gene match: 4. The CDR3 has 15 amino acids. Germline CDR1 and CDR2: MNHEY and SVGAGI. The CDR3 DNA sequence: TGTGCCAGCAGCTGGGACAGGAGAGCCAAAAACATTCAGTACTTC. This translates into CASSWDRRAKNIQYF.

This clonotype has a count of ten or more. The CDR3 DNA reads TGCGCCAGCAGCTCGGTACAGGTGAACACCGGGGAGCTGTTTTTT. The encoded protein is CASSSVQVNTGELFF. The V gene is TRBV5-1, the J gene TRBJ2-2; weak D call: TRBD1 (5 bases). Germline V gene lookup returns CDR1 SGHRS and CDR2 YFSETQ. The V end lost 3 bases, the J end lost 1 base, and 10 bases lay between the germline ends. This CDR3 is built from 15 residues. The variable domain in full, with the rest retrieved from reference TRBV5-1 and TRBJ2-2, is KAGVTQTPRYLIKTRGQQVTLSCSPISGHRSVSWYQQTPGQGLQFLFEYFSETQRNKGNFPGRFSGRQFSNSRSEMNVSTLELGDSALYLCASSSVQVNTGELFFGEGSRLTVL.

This clonotype is judged medium-sized. This chain uses TRBV11-2 with TRBJ2-1, with D possibly matching TRBD1 (5 bases). The CDR3 length is 19 residues. Trimming cost V 1 base and J 0 bases, with 19 bases left between them. CDR1 is SGHAT and CDR2 is FQNNGV in the germline V gene. This CDR3 is CASSLVGWGGSSSYNEQFF. The CDR3 coding sequence is TGTGCCAGCAGCTTAGTGGGGTGGGGCGGATCGAGCTCCTACAATGAGCAGTTCTTC.

A note on this clonotype: A much larger clone sits a single nucleotide away, making a read error possible. V gene TRBV5-1 combines with J gene TRBJ1-1, with D hard to call. This CDR3 has 17 amino acids. V lost 3 bases and J 8 bases, leaving 26 bases between the germline ends. Germline-derived CDR1 and CDR2 are SGHRS and YFSETQ. CDR3 sequence (DNA): TGCGCCAGCAGCTCGGGTTTTGGCGCGGGAAAAGACGACGAAGCTTTCTTT. This gives the protein CASSSGFGAGKDDEAFF.

This clonotype was seen a few times. The rearrangement links TRBV28 to TRBJ2-2; no clear D. Trimming removed 6 bases from V and 7 bases from J, with 9 bases in between. This CDR3 spans 12 amino acids. The germline CDR1 and CDR2 sequences are MDHEN and SYDVKM. CDR3: CASRSTGGELFF. The DNA of the CDR3 is TGTGCCAGCAGATCTACGGGCGGGGAGCTGTTTTTT.

There are many counts of this clonotype. The J gene is TRBJ1-1, the V gene TRBV5-1, with 11 nucleotides matching TRBD1. CDR1 and CDR2 from the germline V gene are SGHRS and YFSETQ. With 0 bases clipped from V and 10 bases from J, the junction kept 5 bases outside the gene matches. The CDR3 runs to 14 residues. The CDR3 loop is CASSLEGQGDGAFF. The CDR3 nucleotides read TGCGCCAGCAGCTTGGAGGGACAGGGGGACGGAGCTTTCTTT.

This clonotype was detected many times. V is TRBV20-1 and J is TRBJ2-7; 8 nucleotides match TRBD1. Unmatched junction bases numbered 7, after V lost 6 bases and J lost 0 bases. This CDR3 has 14 amino acids. The germline V gene has CDR1 DFQATT and CDR2 SNEGSKA (reference sequence). DNA of the CDR3: TGCAGTGCAAAGGGACAGGCCTTCTCCTACGAGCAGTACTTC. As protein: CSAKGQAFSYEQYF.

By sample fraction, this clonotype is medium-sized. V and J are TRBV3-1 and TRBJ2-1, with TRBD2 identical over 13 bases. The J segment lost 6 bases and the V segment lost 4 bases, leaving 3 bases of the junction unmatched. From germline, CDR1 is LGHDT and CDR2 YNNKEL (reference sequence). The CDR3 length is 15 residues. CDR3 in amino acids: CASSPGTSGVNEQFF. DNA for the CDR3: TGTGCCAGCAGCCCCGGGACTAGCGGGGTCAATGAGCAGTTCTTC.

V usage is TRBV29-1 and J usage is TRBJ1-1; tentatively, D is TRBD1 (5 bases). This CDR3 has 15 residues. Germline CDR1 and CDR2: SQVTM and ANQGSEA. Trimming removed 6 bases from V and 1 base from J, with 18 bases in between. Written as DNA, the CDR3 is TGCAGCGTCAATCGGGACGGACTACCGAACACTGAAGCTTTCTTT. This codes for CSVNRDGLPNTEAFF.

This clonotype showed up many times. The chain joins TRBV4-1 to TRBJ2-3; 12 bases map to TRBD2. This CDR3 is 16 amino acids long. The germline CDR1 and CDR2 sequences are MGHRA and YSYEKL. With V trimmed by 3 bases and J by 1 base, 2 bases remained unmatched. Here the CDR3 reads CASSHRLAGGTDTQYF. The CDR3 bases are TGCGCCAGCAGCCACCGACTAGCGGGGGGCACAGATACGCAGTATTTT.

In the case of this clonotype: Given a much more abundant clone one base away, this may be a read error. The rearrangement links TRBV4-1 to TRBJ1-2; D unresolved. V shed 3 bases and J shed 0 bases, with 11 bases lying between them. CDR1 and CDR2 (germline): MGHRA, YSYEKL. This CDR3 is 15 amino acids long. CDR3 in amino acids: CASSHEQATNYGYTF. The DNA of the CDR3 is TGCGCCAGCAGCCATGAACAAGCTACTAACTATGGCTACACCTTC.

This clonotype occurred many times. The V gene is TRBV3-1, the J gene TRBJ2-2; 9 bases line up with TRBD1. Germline trimming cut 6 bases from V and 5 bases from J; bases unmatched to any gene: 10. This CDR3 has 16 amino acids. Germline CDR1 and CDR2: LGHDT and YNNKEL (reference sequence). CDR3 in amino acids: CASRSRRTGVTGELFF. CDR3 sequence (DNA): TGTGCCAGCAGGTCACGGAGGACAGGGGTTACCGGGGAGCTGTTTTTT.

The gene calls are TRBV7-3 and TRBJ1-1; D possibly corresponds to TRBD1 (5 bases). The germline V gene has CDR1 SGHTA and CDR2 FQGTGA. The V and J ends lost 7 bases and 4 bases respectively, with 16 bases between them. The CDR3 extends over 14 amino acids. CDR3 loop: CASTPRRGSTEAFF. DNA of the CDR3: TGTGCCAGCACCCCGAGGAGGGGAAGCACTGAAGCTTTCTTT. The full variable domain, with the rest looked up from reference TRBV7-3 and TRBJ1-1, is GAGVSQTPSNKVTEKGKYVELRCDPISGHTALYWYRQSLGQGPEFLIYFQGTGAADDSGLPNDRFFAVRPEGSVSTLKIQRTERGDSAVYLCASTPRRGSTEAFFGQGTRLTVV.

This clonotype has just a few counts. One junction end disagrees with the germline gene, perhaps due to a read error. V usage is TRBV4-1 and J usage is TRBJ1-1, with 11 nucleotides matching TRBD1. Germline assignment: CDR1 MGHRA and CDR2 YSYEKL. CDR3 size: 17 residues. DNA of the CDR3: TGCGCCAGCAGCCAAGATCGGGACAGGGGGTCCCCCACTGAAGCTCTCTTT. This codes for CASSQDRDRGSPTEALF.

This clonotype was found a few times. The chain carries TRBV12-3 or TRBV12-4 and TRBJ1-2; D ambiguous. There are 14 residues in the CDR3. V was cut by 4 bases and J by 1 base, with 10 bases left in between. The CDR3, as DNA: TGTGCCAGCAGTTCGAGACGGTTTAACTATGGCTACACCTTC. This sequence encodes CASSSRRFNYGYTF.

In its sample, this clonotype was seen many times. This chain uses TRBV6-1 with TRBJ2-5, with a weak D call TRBD1 (6 bases). Per germline, CDR1 MNHNS and CDR2 SASEGT. The ends were cut back, 6 bases at V and 5 bases at J, with 16 bases in the middle. The CDR3 consists of 14 residues. For the CDR3, the DNA is TGTGCCAGCAGACCGGAACAGGGAAGGGAGACCCAGTACTTC. Protein: CASRPEQGRETQYF.

Points on this clonotype: A much bigger clone sits one base away, suggesting this may be a read error. The chain recombines TRBV12-3 or TRBV12-4 with TRBJ1-1, with unresolved D. Trimming shortened V by 4 bases and J by 5 bases, and 17 bases separated the two germline ends. CDR3 length equals 15 residues. The CDR3 sequence: CASSWGKAVRTEAFF. CDR3 DNA: TGTGCCAGCAGTTGGGGAAAGGCTGTGAGGACTGAAGCTTTCTTT.

This clonotype was picked up many times. The V gene is TRBV14, the J gene TRBJ2-5, with TRBD1 identical over 8 bases. Germline V gene data show CDR1 as SGHDN and CDR2 as FVKESK. With V trimmed by 4 bases and J by 4 bases, 5 bases remained unmatched. The CDR3 length is 14 residues. CDR3 amino acids: CASSRTTGGETQYF. The CDR3 DNA sequence: TGTGCCAGCAGCCGAACAACAGGGGGAGAGACCCAGTACTTC.

A note on this clonotype: A much larger clone differs from this one at a single base, so this may be a read error. The genes are TRBV4-1 and TRBJ1-1, with D unresolved. The germline V gene has CDR1 MGHRA and CDR2 YSYEKL. CDR3 size: 15 residues. Trimming removed 3 bases from V and 1 base from J, with 12 bases in between. In nucleotides, the CDR3 is TGCGCCAGCAGCCAGACGGAACACTGGAACACTGAAGCTTTCTTT. Translated: CASSQTEHWNTEAFF.

This clonotype was observed at least ten times. The rearrangement uses TRBV5-1 and TRBJ2-7, with 8 positions matching TRBD1. Germline CDR1 is SGHRS and CDR2 is YFSETQ. V shed 1 base, J shed 4 bases, and the junction held 7 bases outside the gene matches. The CDR3 has 15 residues. The CDR3 sequence: CASSLSTGAGYEQYF. The CDR3 nucleotides are TGCGCCAGCAGCTTGTCGACAGGGGCGGGATACGAGCAGTACTTC. Drawing the rest from reference TRBV5-1 and TRBJ2-7, the complete variable domain is KAGVTQTPRYLIKTRGQQVTLSCSPISGHRSVSWYQQTPGQGLQFLFEYFSETQRNKGNFPGRFSGRQFSNSRSEMNVSTLELGDSALYLCASSLSTGAGYEQYFGPGTRLTVT.

This clonotype has more than one count but fewer than ten. V gene TRBV20-1 combines with J gene TRBJ1-1, with D uncertain. V dropped 5 bases and J dropped 1 base, with 5 bases sitting between them. Germline CDR1 reads DFQATT; CDR2 reads SNEGSKA (reference sequence). The CDR3 loop spans 11 amino acids. The CDR3, as DNA: TGCAGTGCTCCCAGGAACACTGAAGCTTTCTTT. As protein: CSAPRNTEAFF.